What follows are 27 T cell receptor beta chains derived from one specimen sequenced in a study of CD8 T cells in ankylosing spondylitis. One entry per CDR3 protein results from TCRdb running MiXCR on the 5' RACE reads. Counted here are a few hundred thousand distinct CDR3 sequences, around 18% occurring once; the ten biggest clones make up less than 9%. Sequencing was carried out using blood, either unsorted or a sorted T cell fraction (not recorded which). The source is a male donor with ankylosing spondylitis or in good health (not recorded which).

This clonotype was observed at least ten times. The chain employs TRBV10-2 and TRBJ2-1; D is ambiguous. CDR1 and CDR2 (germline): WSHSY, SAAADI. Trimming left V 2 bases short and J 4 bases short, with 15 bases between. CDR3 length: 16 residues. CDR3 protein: CASSEIKGHPYNEQFF. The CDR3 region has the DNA TGCGCCAGCAGTGAGATTAAAGGCCACCCTTACAATGAGCAGTTCTTC.

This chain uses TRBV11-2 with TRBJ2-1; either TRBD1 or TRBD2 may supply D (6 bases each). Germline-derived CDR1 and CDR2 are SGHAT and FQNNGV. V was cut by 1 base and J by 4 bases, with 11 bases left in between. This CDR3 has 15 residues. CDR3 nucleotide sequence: TGTGCCAGCAGCTTAGTTCGGGGGCCATACAATGAGCAGTTCTTC. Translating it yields CASSLVRGPYNEQFF.

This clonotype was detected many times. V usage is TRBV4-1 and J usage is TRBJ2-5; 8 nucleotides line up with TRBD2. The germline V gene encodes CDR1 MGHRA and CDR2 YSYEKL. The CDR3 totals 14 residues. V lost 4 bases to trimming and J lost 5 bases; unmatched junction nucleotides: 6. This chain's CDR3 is CASSLGLAGETQYF. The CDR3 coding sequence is TGCGCCAGCAGCCTTGGACTAGCCGGGGAGACCCAGTACTTC.

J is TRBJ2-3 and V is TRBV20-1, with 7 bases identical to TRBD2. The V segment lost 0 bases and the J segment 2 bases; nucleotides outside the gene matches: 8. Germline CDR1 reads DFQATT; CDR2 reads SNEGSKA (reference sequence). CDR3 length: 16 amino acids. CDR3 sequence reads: CSARDPASGFTDTQYF. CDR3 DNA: TGCAGTGCTAGAGATCCGGCTAGCGGTTTCACAGATACGCAGTATTTT.

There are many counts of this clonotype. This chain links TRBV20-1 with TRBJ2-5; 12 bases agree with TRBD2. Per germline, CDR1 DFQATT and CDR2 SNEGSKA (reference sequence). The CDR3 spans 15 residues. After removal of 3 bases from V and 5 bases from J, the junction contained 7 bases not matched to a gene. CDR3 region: CSARTSGREQETQYF. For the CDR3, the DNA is TGCAGTGCTAGGACTAGCGGGAGAGAGCAGGAGACCCAGTACTTC.

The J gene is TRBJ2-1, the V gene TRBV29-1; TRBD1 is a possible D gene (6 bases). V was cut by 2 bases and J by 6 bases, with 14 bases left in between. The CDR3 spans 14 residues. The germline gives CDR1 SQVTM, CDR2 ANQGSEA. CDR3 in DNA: TGCAGCGTTGAAAATCCCAGGGGAGTCAATGAGCAGTTCTTC. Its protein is CSVENPRGVNEQFF.

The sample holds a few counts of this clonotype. DNA of the CDR3: TGTGCCAGCAGCGCGGGCCAGTCCTACGAGCAGTACGTC. Protein: CASSAGQSYEQYV. V is TRBV6-1 and J is TRBJ2-7; the D gene is possibly TRBD2 (5 bases). The CDR3 runs to 13 residues. Germline V CDR1 and CDR2: MNHNS, SASEGT. The V gene lost 6 bases and the J gene lost 1 base, with 10 bases spanning the gap.

CDR3 sequence reads: CASSLSRQGRNTIYF. CDR3 nucleotides: TGTGCCAGCAGTTTATCGAGACAGGGTCGAAACACCATATATTTT. V gene TRBV28 combines with J gene TRBJ1-3, with 7 positions matching TRBD1. Trimming took 1 base from V and 5 from J; bases not matched to a gene: 5. Germline CDR1 is MDHEN and CDR2 is SYDVKM. The CDR3 is 15 amino acids. Full variable domain (rest looked up from reference TRBV28 and TRBJ1-3): DVKVTQSSRYLVKRTGEKVFLECVQDMDHENMFWYRQDPGLGLRLIYFSYDVKMKEKGDIPEGYSVSREKKERFSLILESASTNQTSMYLCASSLSRQGRNTIYFGEGSWLTVV.

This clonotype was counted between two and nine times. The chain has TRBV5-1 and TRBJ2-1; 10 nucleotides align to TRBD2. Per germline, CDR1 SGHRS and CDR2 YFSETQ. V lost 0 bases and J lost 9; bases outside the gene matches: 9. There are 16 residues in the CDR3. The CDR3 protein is CASSLGLSGGDVEQFF. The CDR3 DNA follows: TGCGCCAGCAGCTTGGGACTAAGCGGGGGGGATGTTGAGCAGTTCTTC.

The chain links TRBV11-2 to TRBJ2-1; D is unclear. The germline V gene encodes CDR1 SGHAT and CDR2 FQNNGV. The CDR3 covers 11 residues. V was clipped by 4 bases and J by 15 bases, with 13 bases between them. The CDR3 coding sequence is TGTGCCAGCAGCTCGGGTCTTCCTGGGTTCTTC. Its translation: CASSSGLPGFF.

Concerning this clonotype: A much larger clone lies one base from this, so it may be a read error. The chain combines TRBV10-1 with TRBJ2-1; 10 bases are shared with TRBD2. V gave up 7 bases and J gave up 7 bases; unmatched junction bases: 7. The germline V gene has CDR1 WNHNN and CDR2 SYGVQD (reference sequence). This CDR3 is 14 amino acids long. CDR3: CASNRASGRNEQFF. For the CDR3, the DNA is TGCGCCAGCAATCGGGCTAGCGGGAGAAATGAGCAGTTCTTC.

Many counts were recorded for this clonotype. Here the CDR3 DNA reads TGCAGCGTAGCAGGGTCCTTGGGTGAAAAACTGTTTTTT. Translated, it gives CSVAGSLGEKLFF. This chain connects TRBV29-1 to TRBJ1-4, with a possible D match to TRBD1 (5 bases). Germline V gene lookup returns CDR1 SQVTM and CDR2 ANQGSEA. The CDR3 has 13 amino acids. Trimming removed 6 bases at V and 7 bases at J, with 15 bases between. Complete variable domain (other parts from reference TRBV29-1 and TRBJ1-4): SAVISQKPSRDICQRGTSLTIQCQVDSQVTMMFWYRQQPGQSLTLIATANQGSEATYESGFVIDKFPISRPNLTFSTLTVSNMSPEDSSIYLCSVAGSLGEKLFFGSGTQLSVL.

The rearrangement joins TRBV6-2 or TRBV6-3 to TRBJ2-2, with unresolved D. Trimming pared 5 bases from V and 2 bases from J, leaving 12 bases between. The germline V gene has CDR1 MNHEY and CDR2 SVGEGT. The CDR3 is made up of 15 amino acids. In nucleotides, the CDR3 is TGTGCCAGCAGTACCATAGCAGATAACACCGGGGAGCTGTTTTTT. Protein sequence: CASSTIADNTGELFF.

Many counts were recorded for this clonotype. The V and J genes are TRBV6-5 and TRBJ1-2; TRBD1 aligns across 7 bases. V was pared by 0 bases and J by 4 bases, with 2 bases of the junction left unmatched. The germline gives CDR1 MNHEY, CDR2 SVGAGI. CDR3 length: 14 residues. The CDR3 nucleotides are TGTGCCAGCAGTTACTCCCAGGGGGGCTATGGCTACACCTTC. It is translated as CASSYSQGGYGYTF.

The CDR3 protein is CASSVNDRTSYNEQFF. The CDR3 nucleotides read TGTGCCAGCAGCGTTAACGACAGAACCTCCTACAATGAGCAGTTCTTC. The chain has TRBV4-2 and TRBJ2-1, with D possibly being TRBD1 (5 bases). The CDR3 runs to 16 residues. The V and J ends lost 5 bases and 0 bases respectively, with 14 bases between them. CDR1 LGHNA and CDR2 YNFKEQ come from the germline V gene.

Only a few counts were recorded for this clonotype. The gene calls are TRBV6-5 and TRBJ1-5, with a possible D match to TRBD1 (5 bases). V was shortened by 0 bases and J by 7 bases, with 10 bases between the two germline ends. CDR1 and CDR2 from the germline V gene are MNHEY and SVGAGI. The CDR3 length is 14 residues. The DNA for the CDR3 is TGTGCCAGCAGTTACTCAGGGGACCGGCAGCCCCAGCATTTT. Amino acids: CASSYSGDRQPQHF.

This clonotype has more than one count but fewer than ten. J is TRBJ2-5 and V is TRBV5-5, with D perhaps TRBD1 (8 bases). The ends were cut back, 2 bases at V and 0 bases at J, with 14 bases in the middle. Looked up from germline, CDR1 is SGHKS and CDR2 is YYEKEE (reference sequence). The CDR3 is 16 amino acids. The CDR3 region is CASSLKQGGYQETQYF. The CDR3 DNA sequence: TGTGCCAGCAGCTTAAAACAGGGGGGGTACCAAGAGACCCAGTACTTC. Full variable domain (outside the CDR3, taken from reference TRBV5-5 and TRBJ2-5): DAGVTQSPTHLIKTRGQQVTLRCSPISGHKSVSWYQQVLGQGPQFIFQYYEKEERGRGNFPDRFSARQFPNYSSELNVNALLLGDSALYLCASSLKQGGYQETQYFGPGTRLLVL.

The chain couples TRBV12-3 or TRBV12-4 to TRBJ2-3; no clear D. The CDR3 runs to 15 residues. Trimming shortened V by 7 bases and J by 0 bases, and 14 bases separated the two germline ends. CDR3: CASNHESSSTDTQYF. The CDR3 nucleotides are TGTGCCAGCAACCACGAAAGCTCTAGCACAGATACGCAGTATTTT.

CDR3 nucleotide sequence: TGCGCCAGCAAGACAGGGGCGACAACCCCTAGCACAGATACGCAGTATTTT. Its translation is CASKTGATTPSTDTQYF. The rearrangement joins TRBV5-1 to TRBJ2-3; TRBD1 matches 8 bases. In germline, CDR1 is SGHRS, CDR2 YFSETQ. The CDR3 contains 17 residues. Trimming removed 6 bases from V and 0 bases from J; junction bases left unmatched: 12. Full variable domain (rest looked up from reference TRBV5-1 and TRBJ2-3): KAGVTQTPRYLIKTRGQQVTLSCSPISGHRSVSWYQQTPGQGLQFLFEYFSETQRNKGNFPGRFSGRQFSNSRSEMNVSTLELGDSALYLCASKTGATTPSTDTQYFGPGTRLTVL.

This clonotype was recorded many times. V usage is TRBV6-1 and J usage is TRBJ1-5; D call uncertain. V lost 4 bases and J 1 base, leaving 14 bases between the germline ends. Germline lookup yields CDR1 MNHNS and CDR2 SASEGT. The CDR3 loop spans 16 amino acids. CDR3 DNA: TGTGCCAGCAGTGCTTATGGGCTGGGAAGCAATCAGCCCCAGCATTTT. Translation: CASSAYGLGSNQPQHF.

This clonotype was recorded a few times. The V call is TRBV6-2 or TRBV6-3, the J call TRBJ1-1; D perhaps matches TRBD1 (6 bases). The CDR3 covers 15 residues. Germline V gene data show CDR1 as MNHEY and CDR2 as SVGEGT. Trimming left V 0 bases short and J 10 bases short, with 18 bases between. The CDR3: CASSYSTRGAVGAFF. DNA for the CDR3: TGTGCCAGCAGTTACTCGACGAGGGGGGCCGTCGGAGCTTTCTTT.

The CDR3 DNA reads as TGTGCCAGCAGCGAGGACAGTAACACTGAAGCTTTCTTT. Protein product: CASSEDSNTEAFF. The chain carries TRBV7-9 and TRBJ1-1; possibly TRBD1 for D (6 bases). The CDR3 length is 13 residues. The germline V gene encodes CDR1 SEHNR and CDR2 FQNEAQ (reference sequence). The V end lost 5 bases, the J end lost 2 bases, and 9 bases lay between the germline ends.

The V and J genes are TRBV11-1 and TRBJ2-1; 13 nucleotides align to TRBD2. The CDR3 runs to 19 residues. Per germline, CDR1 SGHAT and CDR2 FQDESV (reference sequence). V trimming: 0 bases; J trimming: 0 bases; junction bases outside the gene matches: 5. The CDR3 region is CASSLARGLAGVSYNEQFF. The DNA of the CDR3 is TGTGCCAGCAGCTTAGCGCGAGGACTAGCGGGGGTCTCCTACAATGAGCAGTTCTTC.

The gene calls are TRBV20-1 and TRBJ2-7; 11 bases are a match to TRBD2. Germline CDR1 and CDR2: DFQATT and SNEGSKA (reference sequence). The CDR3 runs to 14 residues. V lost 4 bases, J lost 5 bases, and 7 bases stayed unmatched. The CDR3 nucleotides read TGCAGTGCTACGACTAGCGGGGTTGGGGACGAGCAGTACGTC. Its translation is CSATTSGVGDEQYV.

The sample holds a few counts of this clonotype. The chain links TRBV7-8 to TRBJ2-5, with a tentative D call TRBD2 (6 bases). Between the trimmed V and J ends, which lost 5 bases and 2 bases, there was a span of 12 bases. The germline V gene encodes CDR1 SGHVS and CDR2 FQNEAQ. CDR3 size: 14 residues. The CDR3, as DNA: TGTGCCAGCAGCCCGATTGGGGGGCAAGAGACCCAGTACTTC. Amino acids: CASSPIGGQETQYF.

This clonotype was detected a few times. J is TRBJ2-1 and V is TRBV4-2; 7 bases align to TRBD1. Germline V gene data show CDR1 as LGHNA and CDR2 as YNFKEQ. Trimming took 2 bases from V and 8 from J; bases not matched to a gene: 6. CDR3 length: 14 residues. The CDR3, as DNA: TGTGCCAGCAGCCAAACGACAGGGTACCATGAGCAGTTCTTC. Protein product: CASSQTTGYHEQFF.

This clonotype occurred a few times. This CDR3 is CASSSVSSTDTQYF. The CDR3, as DNA: TGCGCCAGCAGCTCTGTATCTAGCACAGATACGCAGTATTTT. The chain joins TRBV5-1 to TRBJ2-3; D gene uncertain. V dropped 3 bases and J dropped 0 bases, with 8 bases sitting between them. This CDR3 region has 14 residues. CDR1 is SGHRS, CDR2 YFSETQ, per germline. The complete variable domain, with remaining parts taken from reference TRBV5-1 and TRBJ2-3, reads KAGVTQTPRYLIKTRGQQVTLSCSPISGHRSVSWYQQTPGQGLQFLFEYFSETQRNKGNFPGRFSGRQFSNSRSEMNVSTLELGDSALYLCASSSVSSTDTQYFGPGTRLTVL.